These 32 T cell receptor beta chains originate from one sample sequenced in a study of OX40 agonist ivuxolimab in advanced cancers. The repertoire was sequenced with immunoSEQ multiplex PCR; TCRdb's copy has only in-frame clones and lacks some. The table lists 40,000 to 50,000 clones, about 91% of them singletons. The source material was CD4+ or CD8+ T cells sorted from blood, sampled in a trial of the OX40 agonist ivuxolimab. These receptors were collected from an adult with an advanced solid tumor such as melanoma, head and neck, liver or kidney cancer.

The chain joins TRBV2 to TRBJ2-1; D possibly corresponds to TRBD2 (5 bases). Trimming shortened V by 4 bases and J by 6 bases, and 16 bases separated the two germline ends. The CDR3 loop spans 15 amino acids. Germline V CDR1 and CDR2: SNHLY, FYNNEI. For the CDR3, the DNA is TGTGCCAGCAGTGTTTGGCAAGGTGGAGGCAATGAGCAGTTCTTC. Protein product: CASSVWQGGGNEQFF.

The chain combines TRBV11-1 with TRBJ2-1, with D unresolved. V was clipped by 0 bases and J by 10 bases, with 13 bases between them. This CDR3 contains 14 residues. Germline V gene lookup returns CDR1 SGHAT and CDR2 FQDESV (reference sequence). The CDR3 DNA sequence: TGTGCCAGCAGCTTAGCGGGCGTCGCTCGCGAGCAGTTCTTC. Its protein is CASSLAGVAREQFF.

The V call is TRBV19, the J call TRBJ1-1, with no clear D. Germline V CDR1 and CDR2: LNHDA, SQIVND (reference sequence). Trimming took off 5 bases at V and 1 base at J, with 14 bases between the two ends. The CDR3 consists of 15 residues. The CDR3 bases are TGTGCCAGTAGTTCCCAGGTCGATGCGAACACTGAAGCTTTCTTT. Translated: CASSSQVDANTEAFF. The entire variable domain, with the rest obtained from reference TRBV19 and TRBJ1-1, is as follows: DGGITQSPKYLFRKEGQNVTLSCEQNLNHDAMYWYRQDPGQGLRLIYYSQIVNDFQKGDIAEGYSVSREKKESFPLTVTSAQKNPTAFYLCASSSQVDANTEAFFGQGTRLTVV.

The J gene is TRBJ2-3, the V gene TRBV28; D is perhaps TRBD1 (6 bases). This CDR3 is 14 amino acids long. V lost 3 bases to trimming and J lost 6 bases, with 13 bases between them. Germline V gene lookup returns CDR1 MDHEN and CDR2 SYDVKM. The CDR3, as DNA: TGTGCCAGCAGTTTGGGGGCCCGAGGGGATACGCAGTATTTT. It specifies CASSLGARGDTQYF. Full variable domain (outside the CDR3, taken from reference TRBV28 and TRBJ2-3): DVKVTQSSRYLVKRTGEKVFLECVQDMDHENMFWYRQDPGLGLRLIYFSYDVKMKEKGDIPEGYSVSREKKERFSLILESASTNQTSMYLCASSLGARGDTQYFGPGTRLTVL.

The CDR3 sequence: CASSREARSSYNEQFF. DNA for the CDR3: TGCGCCAGCAGCCGGGAAGCGCGCAGCTCCTACAATGAGCAGTTCTTC. The V call is TRBV4-3, the J call TRBJ2-1; D uncertain. Germline V lookup: CDR1 LGHNA, CDR2 YSLEER. The CDR3 has 16 residues. V was shortened by 4 bases and J by 0 bases, with 13 bases between the two germline ends.

The J gene is TRBJ2-1, the V gene TRBV19; the D gene is possibly TRBD2 (7 bases). The germline V gene has CDR1 LNHDA and CDR2 SQIVND (reference sequence). The V gene lost 1 base and the J gene lost 2 bases, with 12 bases spanning the gap. This CDR3 comprises 16 residues. The CDR3 loop reads CASSIVGGRPYNEQFF. CDR3 DNA: TGTGCCAGTAGTATAGTGGGGGGGCGCCCCTACAATGAGCAGTTCTTC.

J is TRBJ2-7 and V is TRBV27, with 12 bases fitting TRBD1. V was pared by 5 bases and J by 3 bases, with 5 bases of the junction left unmatched. This CDR3 has 15 amino acids. Per the germline V gene, CDR1 is MNHEY and CDR2 is SMNVEV (reference sequence). In DNA form, the CDR3 reads TGTGCCAGCAGTCCCCGGGACAGGGGGCTCTACGAGCAGTACTTC. Amino acid sequence: CASSPRDRGLYEQYF.

Concerning this clone itself: Germline is not matched at one junction end, which may reflect a read error. The V call is TRBV10-3, the J call TRBJ2-7, with 7 bases that match TRBD1. Germline-derived CDR1 and CDR2 are ENHRY and SYGVKD. CDR3 length equals 16 residues. CDR3 bases: TGTGCCAGCAGTTCCATCCCCGACAGGGTCCTCTACGAGCAGTACTTC. Its translation is CASSSIPDRVLYEQYF.

The V and J genes are TRBV13 and TRBJ1-1; 9 bases are a match to TRBD1. V lost 5 bases and J lost 5; bases outside the gene matches: 12. CDR1 is PRHDT, CDR2 FYEKMQ, per germline (reference sequence). This CDR3 contains 16 residues. In DNA form, the CDR3 reads TGTGCCAGCAGCCAGGGACAGGGTGGGGGCCTTACTGAAGCTTTCTTT. It encodes CASSQGQGGGLTEAFF.

The chain has TRBV9 and TRBJ2-5, with 14 bases matching TRBD2. Looked up from germline, CDR1 is SGDLS and CDR2 is YYNGEE. The CDR3 covers 17 residues. The J segment lost 1 base and the V segment lost 4 bases, leaving 6 bases of the junction unmatched. CDR3 bases: TGTGCCAGCAGCTTGGGAGGGACTAGCGGGGGCCAAGAGACCCAGTACTTC. Protein: CASSLGGTSGGQETQYF.

The chain carries TRBV5-6 and TRBJ2-3; 9 bases map to TRBD2. The V gene's germline CDR1 is SGHDT and CDR2 YYEEEE. The ends lost 0 bases at V and 7 bases at J; junction bases unmatched: 18. The CDR3 runs to 19 residues. CDR3 in amino acids: CASSLGLSWVSGSTNTQYF. The CDR3 DNA follows: TGTGCCAGCAGCTTGGGCCTATCCTGGGTTAGCGGGAGTACTAATACGCAGTATTTT. Looking up the rest from reference TRBV5-6 and TRBJ2-3 gives the full variable domain: DAGVTQSPTHLIKTRGQQVTLRCSPKSGHDTVSWYQQALGQGPQFIFQYYEEEERQRGNFPDRFSGHQFPNYSSELNVNALLLGDSALYLCASSLGLSWVSGSTNTQYFGPGTRLTVL.

The chain uses TRBV6-6 and TRBJ2-7, with D hard to call. The ends were cut back, 2 bases at V and 0 bases at J, with 11 bases in the middle. CDR1 is MNHNY, CDR2 SVGAGI, per germline (reference sequence). The CDR3 has 15 residues. The CDR3 spells CASSYEEIFSYEQYF. CDR3 in DNA: TGTGCCAGCAGTTACGAGGAAATCTTCTCCTACGAGCAGTACTTC.

V gene TRBV4-1 combines with J gene TRBJ2-1; 8 bases line up with TRBD2. The J segment lost 4 bases and the V segment lost 2 bases, leaving 10 bases of the junction unmatched. This CDR3 spans 17 amino acids. CDR1 MGHRA and CDR2 YSYEKL come from the germline V gene. CDR3 DNA sequence: TGCGCCAGCAGCCAAAGACCTGGGACTAGTGAGTACAATGAGCAGTTCTTC. The encoded protein is CASSQRPGTSEYNEQFF.

The rearrangement links TRBV6-5 to TRBJ2-7; 7 positions agree with TRBD1. Trimming removed 9 bases from V and 2 bases from J; junction bases left unmatched: 4. This CDR3 has 12 amino acids. Germline CDR1 reads MNHEY; CDR2 reads SVGAGI. CDR3 in amino acids: CASGTVTYEQYF. The CDR3 DNA reads TGTGCCAGTGGGACAGTAACCTACGAGCAGTACTTC.

This chain links TRBV12-5 with TRBJ2-5; TRBD1 matches at 7 bases. The CDR3 extends over 16 amino acids. Unmatched junction bases numbered 7, after V lost 1 base and J lost 2 bases. Germline V gene lookup returns CDR1 LGHNT and CDR2 FRNRAP. CDR3 sequence (DNA): TGTGCTAGTGGTTTGGAGGGGGCTAGTTGGCAAGAGACCCAGTACTTC. Its protein product is CASGLEGASWQETQYF.

The chain recombines TRBV11-2 with TRBJ2-3, with 11 bases that match TRBD2. Germline lookup yields CDR1 SGHAT and CDR2 FQNNGV. The V and J ends lost 7 bases and 4 bases, in that order; junction bases with no gene match: 7. CDR3 length: 15 amino acids. CDR3 protein: CASKVAGGPADTQYF. The DNA for the CDR3 is TGTGCCAGCAAGGTAGCGGGGGGGCCAGCAGATACGCAGTATTTT.

V and J are TRBV29-1 and TRBJ2-7; TRBD2 aligns across 11 bases. Germline CDR1 and CDR2: SQVTM and ANQGSEA. Unmatched junction bases numbered 3, after V lost 2 bases and J lost 0 bases. The length of the CDR3 is 15 residues. This CDR3 is CSVEIAGGSSYEQYF. CDR3 DNA sequence: TGCAGCGTTGAAATAGCGGGAGGGAGCTCCTACGAGCAGTACTTC.

Within the sample, this clone is medium-sized. The V and J genes are TRBV7-9 and TRBJ2-2; a weak D match, TRBD1 (6 bases). Trimming left V 0 bases short and J 5 bases short, with 13 bases between. The germline V gene encodes CDR1 SEHNR and CDR2 FQNEAQ (reference sequence). The CDR3 extends over 16 amino acids. CDR3 sequence: CASSLALDSSTGELFF. CDR3 nucleotides: TGTGCCAGCAGCTTAGCGTTGGACAGTTCGACCGGGGAGCTGTTTTTT.

Worth noting for this clone: Other DNA variants within this sample encode the same CDR3. This chain links TRBV7-2 with TRBJ1-4; 10 nucleotides match TRBD1. V lost 2 bases to trimming and J lost 2 bases; unmatched junction nucleotides: 5. Germline CDR1 reads SGHTA; CDR2 reads FQGNSA. This CDR3 is built from 17 residues. The CDR3 is CASSLLGQGPTNEKLFF. The DNA for the CDR3 is TGTGCCAGCAGCTTATTGGGACAGGGGCCCACTAATGAAAAACTGTTTTTT.

The J gene is TRBJ2-3, the V gene TRBV4-3, with 11 bases aligning to TRBD1. CDR1 and CDR2 (germline): LGHNA, YSLEER. Trimming cost V 1 base and J 5 bases; bases outside gene matches: 11. CDR3 size: 18 residues. CDR3 region: CASSQVLMDRGHGDTQYF. DNA for the CDR3: TGCGCCAGCAGCCAAGTCCTCATGGACAGGGGGCATGGAGATACGCAGTATTTT.

The genes are TRBV28 and TRBJ1-2; D unclear. V lost 6 bases to trimming and J lost 5 bases, with 13 bases between them. CDR3 size: 13 residues. Germline V gene sequence: CDR1 MDHEN, CDR2 SYDVKM. CDR3 amino acids: CASSPGPLYGYTF. The DNA of the CDR3 is TGTGCCAGCAGCCCCGGGCCTCTTTATGGCTACACCTTC.

V and J are TRBV18 and TRBJ2-2; TRBD2 matches 10 bases. Trimming removed 3 bases from V and 5 bases from J; junction bases left unmatched: 3. This CDR3 is 15 amino acids long. The germline V gene encodes CDR1 KGHSH and CDR2 LQKENI. The DNA for the CDR3 is TGTGCCAGCTCACCGTCTAGCGGGAGTACCGGGGAGCTGTTTTTT. The encoded protein is CASSPSSGSTGELFF.

The chain uses TRBV27 and TRBJ2-5; a possible D gene is TRBD2 (7 bases). V lost 5 bases to trimming and J lost 2 bases, with 21 bases between them. The CDR3 contains 17 residues. The germline gives CDR1 MNHEY, CDR2 SMNVEV (reference sequence). The CDR3 here is CASSAPGGGVLQETQYF. In DNA, the CDR3 is TGTGCCAGCAGTGCCCCTGGAGGGGGGGTACTACAAGAGACCCAGTACTTC.

The CDR3 DNA reads as TGTGCCAGCAAGGTCGGCCAGAGCTCCTACGAGCAGTACTTC. Its translation is CASKVGQSSYEQYF. The V call is TRBV28, the J call TRBJ2-7; D unclear. The V and J ends lost 7 bases and 0 bases respectively, with 13 bases between them. From germline, CDR1 is MDHEN and CDR2 SYDVKM. The CDR3 runs 14 residues. Full variable domain (remainder filled in from reference TRBV28 and TRBJ2-7): DVKVTQSSRYLVKRTGEKVFLECVQDMDHENMFWYRQDPGLGLRLIYFSYDVKMKEKGDIPEGYSVSREKKERFSLILESASTNQTSMYLCASKVGQSSYEQYFGPGTRLTVT.

The chain couples TRBV27 to TRBJ2-7; maybe TRBD1 (6 bases). Trimming took off 5 bases at V and 3 bases at J, with 14 bases between the two ends. This CDR3 is 14 amino acids long. Per the germline V gene, CDR1 is MNHEY and CDR2 is SMNVEV (reference sequence). In nucleotides, the CDR3 is TGTGCCAGCAGTGGTGAAGCGACAGGCTACGAGCAGTACTTC. This gives the protein CASSGEATGYEQYF.

This clone came up once. The chain couples TRBV9 to TRBJ2-3, with D perhaps matching TRBD1 or TRBD2 (7 bases each). CDR1 is SGDLS, CDR2 YYNGEE, per germline. Trimming removed 4 bases from V and 4 bases from J, with 13 bases in between. The CDR3 totals 14 residues. CDR3 loop: CASSSQGRADTQYF. DNA of the CDR3: TGTGCCAGCAGCTCACAGGGGAGGGCAGATACGCAGTATTTT.

The rearrangement uses TRBV5-4 and TRBJ2-1; 8 nucleotides align to TRBD2. Germline V gene lookup returns CDR1 SGHNT and CDR2 YYREEE (reference sequence). Trimming took 4 bases from V and 10 from J; bases not matched to a gene: 7. The CDR3 length is 13 residues. This CDR3 reads CASSHGGDREQFF. The CDR3 DNA reads TGTGCCAGCAGCCACGGGGGGGATCGGGAGCAGTTCTTC.

The rearrangement joins TRBV19 to TRBJ2-1; 7 nucleotides line up with TRBD2. Losses at the gene ends were 7 bases for V and 5 bases for J; bases not matched to a gene: 8. CDR1 is LNHDA and CDR2 is SQIVND in the germline V gene (reference sequence). The CDR3 has 14 amino acids. The CDR3 region is CASTYSSGNNEQFF. Here the CDR3 DNA reads TGTGCCAGTACCTACTCGAGCGGGAACAATGAGCAGTTCTTC. The entire variable domain, with the rest obtained from reference TRBV19 and TRBJ2-1, is as follows: DGGITQSPKYLFRKEGQNVTLSCEQNLNHDAMYWYRQDPGQGLRLIYYSQIVNDFQKGDIAEGYSVSREKKESFPLTVTSAQKNPTAFYLCASTYSSGNNEQFFGPGTRLTVL.

The rearrangement links TRBV7-2 to TRBJ1-5; D remains unclear. The CDR3 is 12 amino acids. CDR1 is SGHTA and CDR2 is FQGNSA in the germline V gene. Trimming shortened V by 4 bases and J by 12 bases, and 13 bases separated the two germline ends. The CDR3 nucleotides read TGTGCCAGCAGCTCCATCGATGGCCTCCAGCATTTT. Protein sequence: CASSSIDGLQHF.

In regard to this clone: Sequence at one end of the junction differs from germline and may be a read error. J is TRBJ2-7 and V is TRBV9; 11 nucleotides align to TRBD2. This CDR3 is built from 15 residues. CDR1 and CDR2 (germline): SGDLS, YYNGEE. The CDR3 nucleotides are TGTGCCAGCAGCGTAGGTAGCGGGAGGGCCTATGAGCAGTACTTC. It is translated as CASSVGSGRAYEQYF. Complete variable domain (other parts from reference TRBV9 and TRBJ2-7): DSGVTQTPKHLITATGQRVTLRCSPRSGDLSVYWYQQSLDQGLQFLIQYYNGEERAKGNILERFSAQQFPDLHSELNLSSLELGDSALYFCASSVGSGRAYEQYFGPGTRLTVT.

V gene TRBV28 combines with J gene TRBJ1-1; TRBD1 aligns across 7 bases. Trimming at V came to 3 bases and at J to 4 bases, leaving 5 bases not matched to a gene. Germline V gene sequence: CDR1 MDHEN, CDR2 SYDVKM. This CDR3 region has 14 residues. The CDR3 DNA follows: TGTGCCAGCAGTTTCAGGGGGATGGTCACTGAAGCTTTCTTT. This gives the protein CASSFRGMVTEAFF.

V gene TRBV28 combines with J gene TRBJ1-1; D perhaps matches TRBD1 (5 bases). CDR1 and CDR2 (germline): MDHEN, SYDVKM. V was cut by 6 bases and J by 4 bases, with 21 bases left in between. This CDR3 spans 16 amino acids. This CDR3 reads CASRYQGAGRSTEAFF. DNA of the CDR3: TGTGCCAGCAGATATCAGGGCGCGGGGCGGAGCACTGAAGCTTTCTTT.